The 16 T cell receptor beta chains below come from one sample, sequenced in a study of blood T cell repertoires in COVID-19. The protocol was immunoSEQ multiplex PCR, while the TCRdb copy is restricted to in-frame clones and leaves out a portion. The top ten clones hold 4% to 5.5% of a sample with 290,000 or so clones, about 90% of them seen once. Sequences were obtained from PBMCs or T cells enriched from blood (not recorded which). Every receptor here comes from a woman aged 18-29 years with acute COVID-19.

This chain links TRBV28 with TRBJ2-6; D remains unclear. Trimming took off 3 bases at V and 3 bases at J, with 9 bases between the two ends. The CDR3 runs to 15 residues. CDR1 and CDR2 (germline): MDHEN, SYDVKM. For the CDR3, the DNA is TGTGCCAGCAGTTTGGGCTTCGGTGGGGCCAACGTCCTGACTTTC. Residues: CASSLGFGGANVLTF.

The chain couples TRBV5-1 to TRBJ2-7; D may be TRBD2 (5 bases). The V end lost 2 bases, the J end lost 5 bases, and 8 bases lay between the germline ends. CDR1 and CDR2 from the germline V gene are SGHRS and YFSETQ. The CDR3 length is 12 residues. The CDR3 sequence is CASSFGGNEQYF. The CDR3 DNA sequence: TGCGCCAGCAGCTTTGGAGGAAACGAGCAGTACTTC.

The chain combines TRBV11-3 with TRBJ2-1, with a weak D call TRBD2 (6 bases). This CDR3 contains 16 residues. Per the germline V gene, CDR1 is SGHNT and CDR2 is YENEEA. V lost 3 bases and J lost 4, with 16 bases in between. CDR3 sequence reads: CASSFLGTFGYNEQFF. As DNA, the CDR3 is TGTGCCAGCAGCTTCTTGGGGACTTTCGGATACAATGAGCAGTTCTTC.

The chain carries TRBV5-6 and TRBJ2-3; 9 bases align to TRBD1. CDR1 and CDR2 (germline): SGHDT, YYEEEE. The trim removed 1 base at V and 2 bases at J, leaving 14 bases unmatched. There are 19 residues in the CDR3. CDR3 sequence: CASSLSRYRGRRFTDTQYF. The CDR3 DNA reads TGTGCCAGCAGCTTGAGTAGGTACAGGGGGCGTAGGTTCACAGATACGCAGTATTTT. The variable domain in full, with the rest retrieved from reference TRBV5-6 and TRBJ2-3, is DAGVTQSPTHLIKTRGQQVTLRCSPKSGHDTVSWYQQALGQGPQFIFQYYEEEERQRGNFPDRFSGHQFPNYSSELNVNALLLGDSALYLCASSLSRYRGRRFTDTQYFGPGTRLTVL.

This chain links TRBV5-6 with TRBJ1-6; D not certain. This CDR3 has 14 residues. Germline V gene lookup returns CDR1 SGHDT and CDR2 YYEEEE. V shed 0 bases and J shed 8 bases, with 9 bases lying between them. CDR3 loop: CASSLVNRDSPLHF. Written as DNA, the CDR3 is TGTGCCAGCAGCTTGGTAAACAGAGATTCACCCCTCCACTTT.

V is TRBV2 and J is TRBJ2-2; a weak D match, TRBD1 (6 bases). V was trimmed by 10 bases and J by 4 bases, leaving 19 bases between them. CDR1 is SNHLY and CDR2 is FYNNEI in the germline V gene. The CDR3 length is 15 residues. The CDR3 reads CATPRNREFTGELFF. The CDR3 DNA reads TGTGCCACTCCGAGGAACAGGGAGTTCACCGGGGAGCTGTTTTTT.

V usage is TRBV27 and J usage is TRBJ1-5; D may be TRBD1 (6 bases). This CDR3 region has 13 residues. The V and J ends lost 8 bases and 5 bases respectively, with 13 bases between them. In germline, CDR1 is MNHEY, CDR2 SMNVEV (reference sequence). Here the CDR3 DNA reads TGTGCCAGCCAGGACAGCCGGGATCAGCCCCAGCATTTT. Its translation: CASQDSRDQPQHF.

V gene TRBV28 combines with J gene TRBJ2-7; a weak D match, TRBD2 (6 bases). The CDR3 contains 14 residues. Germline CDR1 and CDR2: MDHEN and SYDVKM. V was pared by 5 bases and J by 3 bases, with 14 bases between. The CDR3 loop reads CASSPPWGDYEQYF. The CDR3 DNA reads TGTGCCAGCAGTCCCCCGTGGGGGGACTACGAGCAGTACTTC.

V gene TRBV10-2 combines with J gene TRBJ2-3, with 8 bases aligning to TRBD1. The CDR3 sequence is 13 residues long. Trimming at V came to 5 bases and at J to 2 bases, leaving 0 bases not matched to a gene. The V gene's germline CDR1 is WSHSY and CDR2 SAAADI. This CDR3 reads CASSQGATDTQYF. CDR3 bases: TGCGCCAGCAGTCAGGGGGCCACAGATACGCAGTATTTT.

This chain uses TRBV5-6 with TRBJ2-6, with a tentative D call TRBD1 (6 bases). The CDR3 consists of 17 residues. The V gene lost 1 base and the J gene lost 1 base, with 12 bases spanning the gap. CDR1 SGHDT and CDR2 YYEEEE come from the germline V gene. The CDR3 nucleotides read TGTGCCAGCAGCTTGTTCGACAGGCCTTCTGGGGCCAACGTCCTGACTTTC. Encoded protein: CASSLFDRPSGANVLTF.

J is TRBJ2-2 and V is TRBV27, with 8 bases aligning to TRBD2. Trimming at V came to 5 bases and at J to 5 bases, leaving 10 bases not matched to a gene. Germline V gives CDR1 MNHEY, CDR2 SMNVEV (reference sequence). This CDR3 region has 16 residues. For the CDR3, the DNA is TGTGCCAGCAGTCCTATCAGCGGGAGTCGAACCGGGGAGCTGTTTTTT. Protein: CASSPISGSRTGELFF.

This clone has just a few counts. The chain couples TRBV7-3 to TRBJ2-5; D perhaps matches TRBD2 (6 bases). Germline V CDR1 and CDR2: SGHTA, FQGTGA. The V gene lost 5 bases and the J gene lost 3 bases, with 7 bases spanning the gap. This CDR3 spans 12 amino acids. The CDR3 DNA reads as TGTGCCAGCAGCCGGAGGGAAGAGACCCAGTACTTC. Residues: CASSRREETQYF.

The CDR3, as DNA: TGTGCCAGCAGCCACTACTATCGAATCTCTGGGGCCAACGTCCTGACTTTC. It specifies CASSHYYRISGANVLTF. The chain links TRBV3-1 (or the pseudogene TRBV3-2) to TRBJ2-6; no clear D gene. Trimming left V 3 bases short and J 0 bases short, with 12 bases between. This CDR3 has 17 residues. CDR1 and CDR2 (germline): LGHDT, YNNKEL (reference sequence).

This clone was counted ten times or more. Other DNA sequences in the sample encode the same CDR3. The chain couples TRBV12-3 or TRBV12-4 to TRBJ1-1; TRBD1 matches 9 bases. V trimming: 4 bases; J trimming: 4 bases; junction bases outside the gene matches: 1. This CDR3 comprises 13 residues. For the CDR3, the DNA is TGTGCCAGCAGTTACAGGGGGCCCACTGAAGCTTTCTTT. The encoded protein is CASSYRGPTEAFF.

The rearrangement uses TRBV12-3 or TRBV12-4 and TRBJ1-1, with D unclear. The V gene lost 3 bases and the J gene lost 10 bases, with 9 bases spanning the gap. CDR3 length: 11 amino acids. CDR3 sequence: CASSLIGRAFF. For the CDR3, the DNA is TGTGCCAGCAGTTTGATAGGGAGAGCTTTCTTT.

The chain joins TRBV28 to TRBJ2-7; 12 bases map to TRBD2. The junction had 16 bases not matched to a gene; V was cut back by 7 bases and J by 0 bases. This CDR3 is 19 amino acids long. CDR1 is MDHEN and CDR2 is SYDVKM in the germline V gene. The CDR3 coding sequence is TGTGCCAGCAACCTCCAACTAGCGGGAGGCACCTCGAGCTCCTACGAGCAGTACTTC. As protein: CASNLQLAGGTSSSYEQYF.